This entry is about one T cell receptor (beta chain). No antigen is known for it. Over 18 months, lack of ophthalmopathy progression marked Graves' hyperthyroidism as stable. Among the patients, aged 18 to 65, hyperthyroidism was newly diagnosed and had lasted under 2 months. This specimen comes from a study of T cells in Graves' hyperthyroidism and ophthalmopathy. The germline V gene has CDR1 MNHNS and CDR2 SASEGT. V lost 6 bases, J lost 6 bases, and 9 bases stayed unmatched. CDR3 size: 14 residues. Researchers amplified the TCR beta CDR3 regions from RNA transcripts. The TCR CDR3 was amplified in a first-round RT-PCR using the HTBI primer set. TCRdb re-derived calls from the multiplex PCR reads in MiXCR, one entry per CDR3 protein. The table records about 560,000 distinct CDR3 sequences, about 15% of them present only once. Findings and caveats of the study: Most clonotypes that expanded in the thyroid above 0.001 also showed up in blood. From stable hyperthyroidism, ophthalmopathy was set apart by a 13 V-J model.

The chain combines TRBV6-1 with TRBJ1-2, with 8 bases fitting TRBD1. This sequence was found in a woman in her 30s with Graves' hyperthyroidism. The sample consisted of blood. CDR3: CASRWDRFIDGYTF. CDR3 in DNA: TGTGCCAGCAGATGGGACAGGTTCATCGATGGCTACACCTTC.